Shown below are 18 T cell receptor beta chains from a single sample sequenced in a study of shared clonotypes between healthy human individuals. CD45RO-negative, CCR7-selected cells formed the naive CD8 fraction, which excluded terminally differentiated effector memory CD45RA+ cells. Clones were read by immunoSEQ multiplex PCR, and TCRdb kept only the in-frame ones, dropping some. Of about 2,100,000 clones listed, just over 90% were seen once; the top ten hold roughly 1.8%. Sequencing was carried out using naive CD8+ T cells from PBMCs. These TCRs come from a man between 18 and 29 years old in good health. Some clones in this sample may be carry-over from other donors' samples.

This clone was detected once. This sequence joins TRBV11-3 and TRBJ2-7; TRBD2 might be the D (5 bases). CDR1 and CDR2 (germline): SGHNT, YENEEA. Trimming shortened V by 2 bases and J by 3 bases, and 11 bases separated the two germline ends. This CDR3 region has 14 residues. The CDR3 protein is CASSLSGIHYEQYF. CDR3 nucleotides: TGTGCCAGCAGCTTATCCGGGATTCACTACGAGCAGTACTTC.

The chain recombines TRBV5-1 with TRBJ1-3, with 9 nucleotides matching TRBD1. The CDR3 contains 18 residues. Germline V gene lookup returns CDR1 SGHRS and CDR2 YFSETQ. With 4 bases clipped from V and 0 bases from J, the junction kept 11 bases outside the gene matches. CDR3 region: CASSKGDRVHSSGNTIYF. The CDR3 DNA reads TGCGCCAGCAGCAAAGGGGACAGGGTCCACAGCTCTGGAAACACCATATATTTT. The whole variable domain, remainder taken from reference TRBV5-1 and TRBJ1-3, is KAGVTQTPRYLIKTRGQQVTLSCSPISGHRSVSWYQQTPGQGLQFLFEYFSETQRNKGNFPGRFSGRQFSNSRSEMNVSTLELGDSALYLCASSKGDRVHSSGNTIYFGEGSWLTVV.

The chain combines TRBV27 with TRBJ1-1; D unclear. CDR1 and CDR2 (germline): MNHEY, SMNVEV (reference sequence). The CDR3 runs 13 residues. The V end was cut by 7 bases, the J end by 6 bases, with 15 bases between. CDR3 bases: TGTGCCAGCATCGGGATCCTAGGCGCTGAAGCTTTCTTT. It codes for CASIGILGAEAFF.

The V gene is TRBV4-1, the J gene TRBJ2-1; 8 bases line up with TRBD1. V gave up 1 base and J gave up 6 bases; unmatched junction bases: 5. CDR1 is MGHRA, CDR2 YSYEKL, per germline. The CDR3 extends over 15 amino acids. This CDR3 is CASSQGQGYSNEQFF. Written as DNA, the CDR3 is TGCGCCAGCAGCCAAGGACAGGGGTATTCCAATGAGCAGTTCTTC.

The chain carries TRBV10-3 and TRBJ2-1, with D possibly TRBD2 on 6 matching bases. V gave up 8 bases and J gave up 5 bases, with 13 bases separating them. Per germline, CDR1 ENHRY and CDR2 SYGVKD. The CDR3 covers 13 residues. CDR3 nucleotide sequence: TGTGCCATCCACGCGGGGTCCAACAATGAGCAGTTCTTC. Translated: CAIHAGSNNEQFF.

As concerns this clone: The identical CDR3 is also encoded by other nucleotide sequences in the sample. This chain uses TRBV27 with TRBJ1-4; no reliable D call. Deletions cut 5 bases from V and 7 bases from J, with 11 bases between. Germline V CDR1 and CDR2: MNHEY, SMNVEV (reference sequence). The CDR3 totals 13 residues. CDR3 DNA sequence: TGTGCCAGCAGTCCGCGGACGGGTGAAAAACTGTTTTTT. The encoded protein is CASSPRTGEKLFF. Using reference TRBV27 and TRBJ1-4 for the parts outside the CDR3, the full variable domain is EAQVTQNPRYLITVTGKKLTVTCSQNMNHEYMSWYRQDPGLGLRQIYYSMNVEVTDKGDVPEGYKVSRKEKRNFPLILESPSPNQTSLYFCASSPRTGEKLFFGSGTQLSVL.

V is TRBV7-3 and J is TRBJ2-5; D possibly matches TRBD1 or TRBD2 (5 bases each). Deletions cut 1 base from V and 5 bases from J, with 14 bases between. Germline V CDR1 and CDR2: SGHTA, FQGTGA. This CDR3 has 15 residues. The CDR3, as DNA: TGTGCCAGCAGCTTAAGTATCGGGACGAGGGAGACCCAGTACTTC. It specifies CASSLSIGTRETQYF.

The V call is TRBV2, the J call TRBJ1-1; 12 bases agree with TRBD1. With 8 bases clipped from V and 4 bases from J, the junction kept 5 bases outside the gene matches. Per germline, CDR1 SNHLY and CDR2 FYNNEI. This CDR3 is built from 14 residues. CDR3 DNA sequence: TGTGCCAGCGGGGACAGGGGGCGGATCACTGAAGCTTTCTTT. Translating it yields CASGDRGRITEAFF. Full variable domain (remainder filled in from reference TRBV2 and TRBJ1-1): EPEVTQTPSHQVTQMGQEVILRCVPISNHLYFYWYRQILGQKVEFLVSFYNNEISEKSEIFDDQFSVERPDGSNFTLKIRSTKLEDSAMYFCASGDRGRITEAFFGQGTRLTVV.

This chain links TRBV10-2 with TRBJ2-2, with D unclear. The CDR3 length is 15 residues. V was trimmed by 4 bases and J by 8 bases, leaving 17 bases between them. Germline V gene lookup returns CDR1 WSHSY and CDR2 SAAADI. The CDR3 protein is CASSVVWGRAGELFF. DNA of the CDR3: TGCGCCAGCAGTGTAGTCTGGGGTCGGGCGGGGGAGCTGTTTTTT.

The CDR3: CASSSTGKYEQYF. The CDR3 DNA reads as TGTGCCAGCAGCTCAACGGGCAAATACGAGCAGTACTTC. The rearrangement uses TRBV9 and TRBJ2-7; D is unclear. Germline CDR1 is SGDLS and CDR2 is YYNGEE. With 4 bases removed from V and 4 bases from J, the gap between germline ends came to 12 bases. The CDR3 is 13 amino acids.

This rearrangement joins TRBV18 to TRBJ1-5; 7 bases agree with TRBD1. This CDR3 contains 16 residues. Per germline, CDR1 KGHSH and CDR2 LQKENI. With V trimmed by 4 bases and J by 7 bases, 13 bases remained unmatched. The CDR3 DNA sequence: TGTGCCAGCTCACAGCGCCGGGACAGCATGGACCAGCCCCAGCATTTT. As protein: CASSQRRDSMDQPQHF.

The V gene is TRBV7-2, the J gene TRBJ2-5; D might be TRBD2 (5 bases). V shed 2 bases and J shed 1 base, with 14 bases lying between them. CDR3 size: 16 residues. Germline V lookup: CDR1 SGHTA, CDR2 FQGNSA. CDR3 sequence: CASSLRVGAAQETQYF. DNA for the CDR3: TGTGCCAGCAGCTTAAGGGTCGGAGCGGCCCAAGAGACCCAGTACTTC. Drawing the rest from reference TRBV7-2 and TRBJ2-5, the complete variable domain is GAGVSQSPSNKVTEKGKDVELRCDPISGHTALYWYRQSLGQGLEFLIYFQGNSAPDKSGLPSDRFSAERTGGSVSTLTIQRTQQEDSAVYLCASSLRVGAAQETQYFGPGTRLLVL.

The chain has TRBV7-9 and TRBJ2-1; 7 bases fit TRBD2. Germline lookup yields CDR1 SEHNR and CDR2 FQNEAQ (reference sequence). J was trimmed by 2 bases and V by 5 bases; bases with no gene match: 12. This CDR3 comprises 17 residues. The CDR3 bases are TGTGCCAGCAGCCCCCGACCGGACGGACTAGCCTACAATGAGCAGTTCTTC. Its protein is CASSPRPDGLAYNEQFF. The variable domain in full, completed from reference TRBV7-9 and TRBJ2-1, reads DTGVSQNPRHKITKRGQNVTFRCDPISEHNRLYWYRQTLGQGPEFLTYFQNEAQLEKSRLLSDRFSAERPKGSFSTLEIQRTEQGDSAMYLCASSPRPDGLAYNEQFFGPGTRLTVL.

V is TRBV9 and J is TRBJ2-5; D is perhaps TRBD1 or TRBD2 (5 bases each). Trimming shortened V by 3 bases and J by 3 bases, and 9 bases separated the two germline ends. The CDR3 sequence is 13 residues long. The V gene's germline CDR1 is SGDLS and CDR2 YYNGEE. The DNA for the CDR3 is TGTGCCAGCAGCGCCGGGACCAAAGAGACCCAGTACTTC. The encoded protein is CASSAGTKETQYF.

The V call is TRBV27, the J call TRBJ1-2, with TRBD1 matching 9 bases. V lost 6 bases, J lost 8 bases, and 10 bases stayed unmatched. The CDR3 is 14 amino acids. CDR1 and CDR2 from the germline V gene are MNHEY and SMNVEV (reference sequence). The CDR3 nucleotides are TGTGCCAGCAGGCCCTTACAGGGGGCGCGCGGCTACACCTTC. Protein sequence: CASRPLQGARGYTF.

Of note for this clone: Other DNA variants within this sample encode the same CDR3. J is TRBJ2-2 and V is TRBV14, with D perhaps matching TRBD1 (6 bases). CDR1 and CDR2 from the germline V gene are SGHDN and FVKESK. The CDR3 has 14 amino acids. Deletions cut 0 bases from V and 8 bases from J, with 10 bases between. The CDR3 coding sequence is TGTGCCAGCAGCCAAGATCGTGGGACAGGGGAGCTGTTTTTT. It codes for CASSQDRGTGELFF. Based on the CDR3 plus reference TRBV14 and TRBJ2-2, the full variable domain is EAGVTQFPSHSVIEKGQTVTLRCDPISGHDNLYWYRRVMGKEIKFLLHFVKESKQDESGMPNNRFLAERTGGTYSTLKVQPAELEDSGVYFCASSQDRGTGELFFGEGSRLTVL.

The V and J genes are TRBV9 and TRBJ2-1, with TRBD2 as a possible D gene (5 bases). The CDR3 is 15 amino acids. V lost 3 bases to trimming and J lost 0 bases, with 10 bases between them. Germline CDR1 is SGDLS and CDR2 is YYNGEE. DNA for the CDR3: TGTGCCAGCAGCGCAGCGGAAAGCTCCTACAATGAGCAGTTCTTC. Its protein product is CASSAAESSYNEQFF.

The V call is TRBV28, the J call TRBJ2-3; 9 bases map to TRBD1. Germline CDR1 reads MDHEN; CDR2 reads SYDVKM. This CDR3 has 16 amino acids. The junction had 11 bases not matched to a gene; V was cut back by 6 bases and J by 4 bases. Here the CDR3 reads CASRFHPGTGPDTQYF. The CDR3 region has the DNA TGTGCCAGCAGGTTTCACCCCGGGACAGGGCCAGATACGCAGTATTTT.